A single sample gave rise to the 29 T cell receptor beta chains below, sequenced in a study of blood T cells in healthy people across ages. For the second PCR, which ran for roughly 6 to 12 cycles, a sample-barcoded 5' primer and a J-beta primer mix were used. TCRdb reprocessed the 5' RACE reads with MiXCR, giving one entry per CDR3 protein. The sample lists more than 700,000 distinct CDR3 sequences; around 50% were seen once. The specimen was blood. These receptors came from a man older than 75 in good health.

Remarks on this clonotype: An end of the junction does not agree with germline; a read error may underlie this. The gene calls are TRBV7-2 and TRBJ2-5, with D tentatively TRBD2 (6 bases). This CDR3 is built from 15 residues. Germline V gives CDR1 SGHTA, CDR2 FQGNSA. CDR3 sequence (DNA): TGTGCCGGCAGCTCCTCTTACGGGAGCCTCAATGAGCAGTACTTC. Translating gives CAGSSSYGSLNEQYF.

In its sample, this clonotype was seen many times. V and J are TRBV29-1 and TRBJ2-7; D is possibly TRBD2 (6 bases). The V and J ends lost 6 bases and 1 base respectively, with 19 bases between them. The V gene's germline CDR1 is SQVTM and CDR2 ANQGSEA. The CDR3 is 15 residues long. The CDR3 DNA reads TGCAGCGTGAACACCGGCGGAGGGGAGTCCTACGAGCAGTACTTC. Translated: CSVNTGGGESYEQYF.

A note on this clonotype: At one of its ends the junction is not consistent with the germline gene, which may arise from a read error. V gene TRBV29-1 combines with J gene TRBJ2-5; 12 nucleotides align to TRBD1. The CDR3 is made up of 15 amino acids. The germline CDR1 and CDR2 sequences are SQVTM and ANQGSEA. CDR3 sequence reads: CSVETGQGAREAQYF. Written as DNA, the CDR3 is TGCAGCGTTGAAACGGGACAGGGGGCCAGAGAGGCCCAGTACTTC.

This clonotype was counted a few times. The chain joins TRBV29-1 to TRBJ2-3, with D perhaps TRBD1 (6 bases). V lost 1 base, J lost 4 bases, and 15 bases lay in between. The CDR3 runs to 15 residues. Germline V gives CDR1 SQVTM, CDR2 ANQGSEA. CDR3 sequence (DNA): TGCAGCGTTGAAGCCCAGGGGATTAGCGCAGATACGCAGTATTTT. As protein: CSVEAQGISADTQYF.

This clonotype was seen just once. The chain links TRBV7-2 to TRBJ2-3; D not resolved. Germline V gene sequence: CDR1 SGHTA, CDR2 FQGNSA. V was trimmed by 7 bases and J by 1 base, leaving 12 bases between them. CDR3 length: 14 amino acids. In nucleotides, the CDR3 is TGTGCCAGCATCCCCTTCGTGGGCACAGATACGCAGTATTTT. Amino acids: CASIPFVGTDTQYF.

V is TRBV4-3 and J is TRBJ2-4, with 9 positions matching TRBD2. Losses at the gene ends were 1 base for V and 13 bases for J; bases not matched to a gene: 14. The CDR3 is 16 amino acids. From germline, CDR1 is LGHNA and CDR2 YSLEER. CDR3 loop: CASSQGGGRAHNEQYF. CDR3 nucleotide sequence: TGCGCCAGCAGCCAAGGCGGCGGGAGGGCCCACAATGAGCAGTACTTC.

This clonotype has only a few counts. The chain uses TRBV28 and TRBJ2-7; D call uncertain. The germline gives CDR1 MDHEN, CDR2 SYDVKM. The V and J ends lost 6 bases and 2 bases respectively, with 11 bases between them. This CDR3 is built from 13 residues. The CDR3 sequence: CASRIGTAYEQYF. In DNA form, the CDR3 reads TGTGCCAGCAGGATCGGCACAGCCTACGAGCAGTACTTC.

The chain joins TRBV7-2 to TRBJ2-5, with 11 nucleotides matching TRBD2. This CDR3 contains 15 residues. Germline V gene lookup returns CDR1 SGHTA and CDR2 FQGNSA. V lost 5 bases and J lost 11; bases outside the gene matches: 13. CDR3 residues: CASSPVAGGINEQYF. CDR3 coding DNA: TGTGCCAGCAGCCCAGTAGCGGGAGGGATCAATGAGCAGTACTTC.

J is TRBJ2-3 and V is TRBV29-1; possibly TRBD1 for D (5 bases). The V end lost 2 bases, the J end lost 3 bases, and 12 bases lay between the germline ends. The germline CDR1 and CDR2 sequences are SQVTM and ANQGSEA. This CDR3 is built from 14 residues. The CDR3 spells CSVEFGQGTDTQYF. CDR3 DNA: TGCAGCGTTGAATTTGGGCAGGGAACAGATACGCAGTATTTT.

The chain couples TRBV20-1 to TRBJ1-5; TRBD1 might be the D (5 bases). Germline V lookup: CDR1 DFQATT, CDR2 SNEGSKA (reference sequence). This CDR3 contains 12 residues. Deletions cut 3 bases from V and 7 bases from J, with 10 bases between. CDR3 protein: CSASPGGQPQHF. CDR3 in DNA: TGCAGTGCTAGCCCGGGGGGACAGCCCCAGCATTTT.

The genes are TRBV25-1 and TRBJ2-7; D might be TRBD1 or TRBD2, each matching 5 bases. Trimming removed 1 base at V and 0 bases at J, with 13 bases between. The CDR3 runs 16 residues. Germline CDR1 and CDR2: MGHDK and SYGVNS. CDR3 DNA sequence: TGTGCCAGCAGTGAATTCCGCGCAGGGAGCTCCTACGAGCAGTACTTC. Protein product: CASSEFRAGSSYEQYF.

The chain links TRBV12-3 or TRBV12-4 to TRBJ2-1, with D possibly TRBD2 on 6 matching bases. This CDR3 has 15 amino acids. V was shortened by 7 bases and J by 6 bases, with 19 bases between the two germline ends. As DNA, the CDR3 is TGTGCCAGCACCCCGGGACTTTCGGGCTTCAATGAGCAGTTCTTC. Protein sequence: CASTPGLSGFNEQFF.

Concerning this clonotype: Possible read error: a much larger clone is one base away. This chain joins TRBV29-1 and TRBJ2-5, with 9 bases that match TRBD2. Trimming at V came to 3 bases and at J to 11 bases, leaving 13 bases not matched to a gene. There are 14 residues in the CDR3. CDR1 SQVTM and CDR2 ANQGSEA come from the germline V gene. The DNA for the CDR3 is TGCAGCGTTGAGAGGGGCGGGAGGGGCGATGAGCAGTACTTC. As protein: CSVERGGRGDEQYF.

The rearrangement uses TRBV20-1 and TRBJ2-3; D uncertain. V was shortened by 0 bases and J by 7 bases, with 8 bases between the two germline ends. The CDR3 is 12 amino acids. CDR1 is DFQATT and CDR2 is SNEGSKA in the germline V gene (reference sequence). CDR3 bases: TGCAGTGCTAGAGAGAAGGCGAATACGCAGTATTTT. Amino acid sequence: CSAREKANTQYF.

This clonotype turned up a few times. This chain joins TRBV27 and TRBJ2-3; 8 bases match TRBD1. The CDR3 length is 16 residues. The V gene end was trimmed by 5 bases and the J gene end by 6 bases; junction bases not matched to a gene: 13. Germline V gene lookup returns CDR1 MNHEY and CDR2 SMNVEV (reference sequence). The CDR3 protein is CASSDYDRGGGDTQYF. The CDR3 DNA follows: TGTGCCAGCAGTGACTACGACAGGGGAGGTGGGGATACGCAGTATTTT.

This clonotype was seen only a few times. The chain combines TRBV7-2 with TRBJ2-3; D is uncertain. CDR1 and CDR2 from the germline V gene are SGHTA and FQGNSA. V was pared by 6 bases and J by 2 bases, with 15 bases between. CDR3 length: 15 residues. In DNA form, the CDR3 reads TGTGCCAGCAGAGACCCCCGGGCCTCCACAGATACGCAGTATTTT. This sequence encodes CASRDPRASTDTQYF.

The count of this clonotype is one. The junction differs from germline at one of its ends, possibly a read error. The chain recombines TRBV10-3 with TRBJ2-3; 7 bases agree with TRBD1. Germline CDR1 ENHRY, CDR2 SYGVKD. The CDR3 is 16 amino acids. The CDR3 is CAISESPGGHTGTQYF. In nucleotides, the CDR3 is TGTGCCATCAGTGAGTCCCCAGGGGGACACACAGGTACGCAGTATTTT.

This clonotype was counted only a few times. This chain connects TRBV20-1 to TRBJ2-5; either TRBD1 or TRBD2 may fit D (5 bases each). The CDR3 spans 15 residues. The V gene's germline CDR1 is DFQATT and CDR2 SNEGSKA (reference sequence). The chain's CDR3 is CSWADRDPRVETQYF. The CDR3, as DNA: TGCAGCTGGGCGGACCGGGACCCCCGTGTGGAGACCCAGTACTTC.

The chain joins TRBV7-6 to TRBJ2-7; unclear D gene. The DNA end favors TRBJ2-5, so the J call may be wrong. Germline CDR1 SGHVS, CDR2 FNYEAQ. The CDR3 spans 13 residues. CDR3 sequence reads: CASSLAVRETQYF. The CDR3 coding sequence is TGTGCCAGCAGCTTAGCCGTGCGGGAGACCCAGTACTTC.

The chain combines TRBV27 with TRBJ1-2, with TRBD1 matching 7 bases. The V and J ends lost 8 bases and 2 bases, in that order; junction bases with no gene match: 5. This CDR3 is 13 amino acids long. Germline V gives CDR1 MNHEY, CDR2 SMNVEV (reference sequence). The CDR3 DNA follows: TGTGCCAGCCGCCAAGGGGGCAACTATGGCTACACCTTC. Protein product: CASRQGGNYGYTF.

V gene TRBV13 combines with J gene TRBJ2-5; 10 bases match TRBD1. Trimming removed 5 bases from V and 5 bases from J; junction bases left unmatched: 14. The CDR3 runs 17 residues. The germline V gene encodes CDR1 PRHDT and CDR2 FYEKMQ (reference sequence). The chain's CDR3 is CASSEPNRDRGIETQYF. CDR3 in DNA: TGTGCCAGCAGCGAACCGAACCGGGACAGGGGAATCGAGACCCAGTACTTC.

The J gene is TRBJ2-3, the V gene TRBV29-1; a possible D gene is TRBD1 (6 bases). V was clipped by 3 bases and J by 7 bases, with 17 bases between them. Germline values: CDR1 SQVTM, CDR2 ANQGSEA. The CDR3 contains 14 residues. CDR3 DNA: TGCAGCGTTGATACTACAGGGCTCATGAATACGCAGTATTTT. Translating gives CSVDTTGLMNTQYF.

This clonotype was seen a handful of times. The V and J genes are TRBV7-9 and TRBJ2-1, with TRBD2 matching over 9 bases. CDR1 and CDR2 (germline): SEHNR, FQNEAQ (reference sequence). The CDR3 loop spans 16 amino acids. V dropped 2 bases and J dropped 4; count of bases not matched to a gene: 6. CDR3 sequence reads: CASSLSLLAGYNEQFF. The CDR3 region has the DNA TGTGCCAGCAGCTTATCGCTACTAGCGGGTTACAATGAGCAGTTCTTC.

In regard to this clonotype: This CDR3 fails to terminate in the conserved phenylalanine or tryptophan, so it likely reflects a read error. This chain joins TRBV12-3 or TRBV12-4 and TRBJ2-3, with TRBD2 matching 7 bases. The CDR3 has 14 amino acids. CDR3 residues: CASSLTGGTDAQYS. The CDR3 region has the DNA TGTGCCAGCAGTTTGACGGGGGGAACAGATGCGCAGTATTCT.

V usage is TRBV20-1 and J usage is TRBJ2-7; D unresolved. The CDR3 covers 13 residues. The V end was cut by 1 base, the J end by 2 bases, with 9 bases between. The germline V gene encodes CDR1 DFQATT and CDR2 SNEGSKA (reference sequence). The DNA of the CDR3 is TGCAGTGCTAGAGCGACACCAACCTACGAGCAGTACTTC. Translation gives CSARATPTYEQYF.

This clonotype appeared a few times. The J gene is TRBJ2-7, the V gene TRBV20-1; 7 bases align to TRBD2. From germline, CDR1 is DFQATT and CDR2 SNEGSKA (reference sequence). CDR3 length: 16 residues. The V segment lost 0 bases and the J segment 3 bases; nucleotides outside the gene matches: 11. The CDR3 DNA is TGCAGTGCTAGAGATGAGCTGGCGGGAGAGGGCTACGAGCAGTACTTC. Protein: CSARDELAGEGYEQYF.

V gene TRBV20-1 combines with J gene TRBJ2-1; perhaps TRBD1 as D (7 bases). The V gene's germline CDR1 is DFQATT and CDR2 SNEGSKA (reference sequence). V gave up 4 bases and J gave up 9 bases, with 13 bases separating them. This CDR3 comprises 12 residues. The CDR3 spells CSANRGLGEQFF. The CDR3 DNA reads TGCAGTGCTAACAGGGGACTGGGTGAGCAGTTCTTC.

With regard to this clonotype: This may arise from a read error, as a much more abundant clone is one base away. The J gene is TRBJ2-1, the V gene TRBV29-1; D might be TRBD1 (7 bases). This CDR3 has 14 residues. Per germline, CDR1 SQVTM and CDR2 ANQGSEA. Trimming removed 7 bases at V and 4 bases at J, with 17 bases between. CDR3: CSAKDRRDYNEQFF. The DNA of the CDR3 is TGCAGCGCCAAGGACAGGAGGGATTACAATGAGCAGTTCTTC.

This clonotype occurred a few times. The chain has TRBV12-3 or TRBV12-4 and TRBJ2-4; possible D gene TRBD2, 5 bases. The CDR3 loop spans 10 amino acids. Between the trimmed V and J ends, which lost 6 bases and 9 bases, there was a span of 6 bases. CDR3 bases: TGTGCCAGCAGGGAGGTCATTCAGTACTTC. Translating gives CASREVIQYF.